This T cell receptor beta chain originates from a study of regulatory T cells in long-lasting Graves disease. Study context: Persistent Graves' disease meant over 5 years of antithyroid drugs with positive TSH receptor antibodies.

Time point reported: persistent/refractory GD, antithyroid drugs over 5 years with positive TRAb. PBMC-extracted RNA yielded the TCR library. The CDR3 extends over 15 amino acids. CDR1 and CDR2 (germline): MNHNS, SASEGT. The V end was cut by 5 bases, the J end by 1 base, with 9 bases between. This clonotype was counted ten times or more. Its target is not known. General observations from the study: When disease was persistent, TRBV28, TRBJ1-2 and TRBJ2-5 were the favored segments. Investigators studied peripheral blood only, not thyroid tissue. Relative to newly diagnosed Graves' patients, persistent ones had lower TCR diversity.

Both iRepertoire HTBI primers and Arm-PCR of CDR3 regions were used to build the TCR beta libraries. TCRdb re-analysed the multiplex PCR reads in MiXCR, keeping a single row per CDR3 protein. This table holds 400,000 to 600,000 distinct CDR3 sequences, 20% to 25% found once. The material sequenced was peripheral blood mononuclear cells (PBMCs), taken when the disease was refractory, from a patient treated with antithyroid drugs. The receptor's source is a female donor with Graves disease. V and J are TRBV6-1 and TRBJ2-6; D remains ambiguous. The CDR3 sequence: CASSPSRSGANVLTF. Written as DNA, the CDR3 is TGTGCCAGCAGTCCCTCCCGATCTGGGGCCAACGTCCTGACTTTC.